This T cell receptor (beta chain) was sequenced in a study of monozygotic twins with inflammatory bowel disease. TCRdb re-called the 5' RACE reads and shows each CDR3 protein once, DNA omitted. Its table lists 350,000 to 550,000 distinct CDR3 sequences. CDR1 and CDR2 (germline): MGHRA, YSYEKL. This CDR3 is built from 14 residues. The specimen sequenced was blood. This receptor was obtained from a human donor with ulcerative colitis or Crohn's disease, or a healthy co-twin of an affected twin (not recorded which). This chain uses TRBV4-1 with TRBJ2-1; TCRdb outputs TRBD1, but without DNA this stays unchecked. CDR3 amino acids: CASSQEAPRNEQFF.